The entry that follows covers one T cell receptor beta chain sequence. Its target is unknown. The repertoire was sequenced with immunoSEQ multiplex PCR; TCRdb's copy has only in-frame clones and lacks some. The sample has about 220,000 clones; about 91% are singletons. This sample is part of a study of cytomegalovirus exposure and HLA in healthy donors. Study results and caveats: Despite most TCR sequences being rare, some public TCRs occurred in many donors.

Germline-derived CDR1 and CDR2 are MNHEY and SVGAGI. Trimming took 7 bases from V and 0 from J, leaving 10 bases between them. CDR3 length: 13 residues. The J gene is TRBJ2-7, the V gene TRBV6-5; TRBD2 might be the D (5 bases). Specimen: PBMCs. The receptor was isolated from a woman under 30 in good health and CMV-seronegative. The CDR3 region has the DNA TGTGCCAGCACCCGACGGGGCTCCTACGAGCAGTACTTC. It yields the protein CASTRRGSYEQYF.